This note documents a single T cell receptor (beta chain) sequence. The source of the sample is a study of blood T cell repertoires in COVID-19. Overall study: From the United States, Italy and Spain came samples of acute and convalescent COVID-19. Nucleic acid was either cDNA or gDNA, and it came from T cells, B-cell-depleted T cells, or PBMCs.

In the study's own analysis: Reference gene primer amplification gave estimated nucleated cell counts. TCRdb's table, derived via immunoSEQ multiplex PCR, lists solely in-frame clones and lacks some. V, J and clone size were drawn from that table, and D and trimming were deduced from the DNA. This sample has over 60,000 clones; around 85% occur once, and the top ten carry 35%. J gave up 4 bases and V 3 bases, and 2 bases lay outside the gene matches. The CDR3 has 15 amino acids. Germline V lookup: CDR1 SNHLY, CDR2 FYNNEI. Sample: peripheral blood. The chain carries TRBV2 and TRBJ2-1; 11 positions agree with TRBD2. The TCR comes from a woman older than 75 with active or convalescent COVID-19. DNA of the CDR3: TGTGCCAGCAGTGATTCTAGCGGGGGGTACAATGAGCAGTTCTTC. Its translation is CASSDSSGGYNEQFF.